The subject of this entry is one TCR beta chain. The antigen is not known. Profiled with immunoSEQ multiplex PCR; TCRdb holds only in-frame clones, not every one. The sample carries 20,000 to 25,000 clones, over 65% recorded once. The entry originates in a study of PD-1 blockade in classical Hodgkin lymphoma. The sample's time point: cycle 4 day 1 (C4D1), after about 6 weeks of nivolumab. No patient escaped relapse after autologous stem cell transplantation, and brentuximab vedotin exposure varied. Overall study findings and caveats: Reports indicated that newly diagnosed patients had lower baseline TCR diversity than healthy donors did.

CDR3 length: 14 amino acids. Trimming stripped 1 base from V and 4 bases from J, with 10 bases between. Germline lookup yields CDR1 LGHNA and CDR2 YNFKEQ. This TCR derives from a human donor with classical Hodgkin lymphoma. Sequencing used peripheral blood mononuclear cells (PBMCs), obtained before the fourth cycle of nivolumab. This chain links TRBV4-2 with TRBJ1-2; possibly TRBD1 for D (6 bases). The CDR3 nucleotides read TGTGCCAGCAGCCAAGCAGGGGCTACCTATGGCTACACCTTC. Its protein is CASSQAGATYGYTF.